These 6 T cell receptor beta chains were all obtained from the same sample, sequenced in a study of blood T cell repertoires in COVID-19. Repertoires were generated with immunoSEQ multiplex PCR, while TCRdb's copy carries only in-frame clones and drops some. Of tens of thousands of clones listed, about 74% are singletons. Sequenced sample: peripheral blood. These receptors all stem from a human donor in a cohort sampled during active COVID-19.

This clone was detected a few times. The J gene is TRBJ2-3, the V gene TRBV4-2; 9 bases match TRBD2. The CDR3 has 17 residues. Germline assignment: CDR1 LGHNA and CDR2 YNFKEQ. V lost 6 bases to trimming and J lost 0 bases; unmatched junction nucleotides: 10. CDR3 loop: CASSRGAGGISTDTQYF. CDR3 DNA: TGTGCCAGCAGTCGCGGCGCGGGAGGGATTAGCACAGATACGCAGTATTTT.

The chain is built from TRBV9 and TRBJ2-6; D might be TRBD2 (5 bases). Deletions cut 4 bases from V and 2 bases from J, with 13 bases between. There are 16 residues in the CDR3. Germline V gene sequence: CDR1 SGDLS, CDR2 YYNGEE. The chain's CDR3 is CASSPPGSAGANVLTF. The DNA for the CDR3 is TGTGCCAGCAGCCCGCCGGGGTCTGCTGGGGCCAACGTCCTGACTTTC.

V and J are TRBV10-3 and TRBJ1-2, with D uncertain. Germline V CDR1 and CDR2: ENHRY, SYGVKD. The CDR3 has 16 residues. Trimming pared 10 bases from V and 6 bases from J, leaving 27 bases between. The CDR3 region has the DNA TGTGCCAGGATGGAGGGTCGTTCCGAGGGCACGAATGGCTACACCTTC. Translated: CARMEGRSEGTNGYTF.

This chain joins TRBV6-6 and TRBJ1-5; 9 bases align to TRBD1. This CDR3 has 14 residues. V was pared by 8 bases and J by 7 bases, with 9 bases of the junction left unmatched. Germline V lookup: CDR1 MNHNY, CDR2 SVGAGI (reference sequence). CDR3 residues: CASSSQGAGQPQHF. CDR3 in DNA: TGTGCCAGCTCGTCACAGGGGGCGGGGCAGCCCCAGCATTTT.

This clone has just one count. The V call is TRBV19, the J call TRBJ1-2, with 7 bases fitting TRBD1. The CDR3 spans 15 residues. Germline V gene lookup returns CDR1 LNHDA and CDR2 SQIVND (reference sequence). The V segment lost 5 bases and the J segment 0 bases; nucleotides outside the gene matches: 6. CDR3 region: CASSVQGVTNYGYTF. CDR3 bases: TGTGCCAGTAGTGTGCAGGGGGTTACTAACTATGGCTACACCTTC. The variable domain in full, with the rest retrieved from reference TRBV19 and TRBJ1-2, is DGGITQSPKYLFRKEGQNVTLSCEQNLNHDAMYWYRQDPGQGLRLIYYSQIVNDFQKGDIAEGYSVSREKKESFPLTVTSAQKNPTAFYLCASSVQGVTNYGYTFGSGTRLTVV.

The chain couples TRBV19 to TRBJ1-3; weak D call: TRBD1 (5 bases). Trimming pared 4 bases from V and 0 bases from J, leaving 13 bases between. The germline CDR1 and CDR2 sequences are LNHDA and SQIVND (reference sequence). The CDR3 contains 16 residues. The CDR3 coding sequence is TGTGCCAGTAGTACGCGGGACTCCTTCTCTGGAAACACCATATATTTT. Protein: CASSTRDSFSGNTIYF.